The 26 T cell receptor beta chains below all came from one sample that was sequenced in a study of blood T cell repertoires in COVID-19. TCRdb keeps only in-frame clones here, not all; method: immunoSEQ multiplex PCR. This table holds 56,000 or so clones, 65% to 90% found once. The sequencing sample was made of peripheral blood. The receptor source for this set is a human donor in a cohort sampled during active COVID-19.

The rearrangement uses TRBV9 and TRBJ1-2; 8 bases fit TRBD1. Per germline, CDR1 SGDLS and CDR2 YYNGEE. CDR3 length: 20 amino acids. Trimming at V came to 3 bases and at J to 0 bases, leaving 19 bases not matched to a gene. In nucleotides, the CDR3 is TGTGCCAGCAGCGAACGACCTACGGGACAGGTACTTCGGGCTAACTATGGCTACACCTTC. It encodes CASSERPTGQVLRANYGYTF.

The genes are TRBV18 and TRBJ2-2; D may be TRBD2 (6 bases). This CDR3 is built from 15 residues. The V and J ends lost 2 bases and 4 bases respectively, with 11 bases between them. Germline V gene lookup returns CDR1 KGHSH and CDR2 LQKENI. The CDR3 sequence is CASSPIRELTGELFF. The CDR3 region has the DNA TGTGCCAGCTCACCAATACGGGAGCTCACCGGGGAGCTGTTTTTT.

The genes are TRBV12-3 or TRBV12-4 and TRBJ2-3; no clear D gene. V was cut by 6 bases and J by 8 bases, with 12 bases left in between. The CDR3 consists of 12 residues. CDR3 in DNA: TGTGCCAGCAGCCACCCGCTCGGTACGCAGTATTTT. This gives the protein CASSHPLGTQYF.

The chain has TRBV11-2 and TRBJ1-2, with 8 bases matching TRBD1. Germline values: CDR1 SGHAT, CDR2 FQNNGV. The CDR3 sequence is 15 residues long. V dropped 4 bases and J dropped 6; count of bases not matched to a gene: 10. CDR3 sequence: CASSSRSGQANGYTF. The CDR3 nucleotides are TGTGCCAGCAGCTCACGCTCGGGACAGGCAAATGGCTACACCTTC.

The chain has TRBV19 and TRBJ2-5, with 11 bases that match TRBD1. Germline CDR1 reads LNHDA; CDR2 reads SQIVND (reference sequence). With 5 bases clipped from V and 4 bases from J, the junction kept 3 bases outside the gene matches. The CDR3 has 14 residues. As DNA, the CDR3 is TGTGCCAGTAGTTTGGGACAGGGGGTAGAGACCCAGTACTTC. Protein sequence: CASSLGQGVETQYF.

This clone was seen a single time. The chain employs TRBV30 and TRBJ2-5; 10 nucleotides match TRBD2. Germline CDR1 and CDR2: GTSNPN and SVGIG (reference sequence). This CDR3 is 14 amino acids long. Unmatched junction bases numbered 3, after V lost 3 bases and J lost 2 bases. CDR3 sequence: CAWRPAGGQETQYF. CDR3 nucleotides: TGTGCCTGGAGACCAGCGGGGGGGCAAGAGACCCAGTACTTC. Based on the CDR3 plus reference TRBV30 and TRBJ2-5, the full variable domain is SQTIHQWPATLVQPVGSPLSLECTVEGTSNPNLYWYRQAAGRGLQLLFYSVGIGQISSEVPQNLSASRPQDRQFILSSKKLLLSDSGFYLCAWRPAGGQETQYFGPGTRLLVL.

This clone is a singleton in its sample. The chain uses TRBV19 and TRBJ1-2; D not certain. With 4 bases removed from V and 8 bases from J, the gap between germline ends came to 11 bases. CDR3 length equals 12 residues. The germline V gene encodes CDR1 LNHDA and CDR2 SQIVND (reference sequence). The DNA of the CDR3 is TGTGCCAGTAGTAATCAGGCGGGCGGCTACACCTTC. It codes for CASSNQAGGYTF.

The chain employs TRBV5-1 and TRBJ2-5, with a tentative D call TRBD2 (6 bases). The ends were cut back, 4 bases at V and 5 bases at J, with 12 bases in the middle. There are 13 residues in the CDR3. Per the germline V gene, CDR1 is SGHRS and CDR2 is YFSETQ. Written as DNA, the CDR3 is TGCGCCAGCAGCCTGGGCGGGGAGGAGACCCAGTACTTC. This encodes CASSLGGEETQYF.

This clone was recorded once. V is TRBV5-4 and J is TRBJ2-1; D is unresolved. Germline loops: CDR1 SGHNT, CDR2 YYREEE (reference sequence). V was clipped by 4 bases and J by 2 bases, with 13 bases between them. The CDR3 covers 15 residues. The CDR3 loop reads CASSPGIPTYNEQFF. CDR3 nucleotide sequence: TGTGCCAGCAGCCCAGGTATTCCGACCTACAATGAGCAGTTCTTC.

V is TRBV7-2 and J is TRBJ2-7, with D possibly TRBD2 on 5 matching bases. The length of the CDR3 is 13 residues. Trimming shortened V by 2 bases and J by 3 bases, and 8 bases separated the two germline ends. From germline, CDR1 is SGHTA and CDR2 FQGNSA. CDR3 DNA sequence: TGTGCCAGCAGCTTAAGCACTAGCTACGAGCAGTACTTC. Amino acids: CASSLSTSYEQYF.

The rearrangement links TRBV4-1 to TRBJ1-5; 7 bases line up with TRBD1. Germline CDR1 and CDR2: MGHRA and YSYEKL. The CDR3 spans 16 residues. With 4 bases clipped from V and 5 bases from J, the junction kept 11 bases outside the gene matches. CDR3 region: CASSRPQGDTYQPQHF. The CDR3 region has the DNA TGCGCCAGCAGCCGGCCCCAGGGGGACACCTATCAGCCCCAGCATTTT.

The chain joins TRBV2 to TRBJ1-2; D uncertain. The CDR3 sequence is 13 residues long. Trimming pared 0 bases from V and 7 bases from J, leaving 9 bases between. Germline-derived CDR1 and CDR2 are SNHLY and FYNNEI. The CDR3 coding sequence is TGTGCCAGCAGTGAAGCGGGTGGCGGTGGCTACACCTTC. It encodes CASSEAGGGGYTF.

This clone turned up a few times. This sequence joins TRBV11-2 and TRBJ2-7, with 7 bases that match TRBD1. V dropped 5 bases and J dropped 1; count of bases not matched to a gene: 14. Germline assignment: CDR1 SGHAT and CDR2 FQNNGV. The CDR3 contains 17 residues. The DNA for the CDR3 is TGTGCCAGCAGCCTACGGACAGGAAGAACCTCATCCTACGAGCAGTACTTC. As protein: CASSLRTGRTSSYEQYF.

This chain connects TRBV27 to TRBJ2-2; weak D call: TRBD1 (6 bases). This CDR3 is 14 amino acids long. V dropped 6 bases and J dropped 3 bases, with 11 bases sitting between them. Germline values: CDR1 MNHEY, CDR2 SMNVEV (reference sequence). This chain's CDR3 is CASSSGQYTGELFF. In DNA, the CDR3 is TGTGCCAGCAGCTCCGGACAGTACACCGGGGAGCTGTTTTTT.

V is TRBV28 and J is TRBJ1-1; D ambiguous. The CDR3 has 13 amino acids. V shed 7 bases and J shed 9 bases, with 18 bases lying between them. Germline V gives CDR1 MDHEN, CDR2 SYDVKM. CDR3 nucleotide sequence: TGTGCCAGCACCCCCGGCAGCCGACTACAAGCTTTCTTT. Residues: CASTPGSRLQAFF.

V and J are TRBV7-2 and TRBJ1-1; 7 nucleotides agree with TRBD1. Losses at the gene ends were 5 bases for V and 3 bases for J; bases not matched to a gene: 3. CDR1 is SGHTA and CDR2 is FQGNSA in the germline V gene. The CDR3 spans 13 residues. CDR3 in DNA: TGTGCCAGCAGCCCAACAGGGGACACTGAAGCTTTCTTT. Amino acid sequence: CASSPTGDTEAFF.

The chain joins TRBV12-3 or TRBV12-4 to TRBJ2-3; D gene uncertain. Trimming removed 3 bases from V and 2 bases from J, with 6 bases in between. This CDR3 contains 13 residues. The CDR3 sequence is CASSFSSTDTQYF. DNA of the CDR3: TGTGCCAGCAGTTTTAGTTCCACAGATACGCAGTATTTT.

This sequence joins TRBV5-6 and TRBJ2-7, with no clear D. Germline values: CDR1 SGHDT, CDR2 YYEEEE. This CDR3 has 11 amino acids. Trimming removed 4 bases from V and 5 bases from J, with 7 bases in between. CDR3: CASSLVNEQYF. CDR3 nucleotide sequence: TGTGCCAGCAGCCTGGTAAACGAGCAGTACTTC.

This clone occurred once. The rearrangement links TRBV5-1 to TRBJ2-7; TRBD1 matches at 8 bases. Per the germline V gene, CDR1 is SGHRS and CDR2 is YFSETQ. The trim removed 6 bases at V and 3 bases at J, leaving 11 bases unmatched. This CDR3 is 15 amino acids long. Here the CDR3 reads CASTAGQALVYEQYF. Written as DNA, the CDR3 is TGCGCCAGCACCGCGGGACAGGCCCTTGTCTACGAGCAGTACTTC.

The J gene is TRBJ1-2, the V gene TRBV7-9, with TRBD1 as a possible D gene (5 bases). The CDR3 runs 18 residues. V lost 7 bases, J lost 1 base, and 25 bases lay in between. Germline V gene data show CDR1 as SEHNR and CDR2 as FQNEAQ (reference sequence). The CDR3 nucleotides are TGTGCCAGCACCGACCGTACCCTTGACCAGGGAAATAACTATGGCTACACCTTC. Protein product: CASTDRTLDQGNNYGYTF.

The rearrangement joins TRBV7-2 to TRBJ2-1; 13 nucleotides agree with TRBD2. The length of the CDR3 is 16 residues. Germline V gene data show CDR1 as SGHTA and CDR2 as FQGNSA. After removal of 5 bases from V and 5 bases from J, the junction contained 6 bases not matched to a gene. CDR3 bases: TGTGCCAGCAGCGATGGGACTAGCGGGAACAACAATGAGCAGTTCTTC. This gives the protein CASSDGTSGNNNEQFF.

This chain connects TRBV25-1 to TRBJ2-3; D is perhaps TRBD2 (6 bases). The CDR3 has 15 residues. V was cut by 7 bases and J by 2 bases, with 16 bases left in between. Germline loops: CDR1 MGHDK, CDR2 SYGVNS. CDR3 sequence (DNA): TGTGCCAGCACAGGCGGACGGGGGACCACAGATACGCAGTATTTT. Translating gives CASTGGRGTTDTQYF. Combining the CDR3 with reference TRBV25-1 and TRBJ2-3 gives the whole variable domain EADIYQTPRYLVIGTGKKITLECSQTMGHDKMYWYQQDPGMELHLIHYSYGVNSTEKGDLSSESTVSRIRTEHFPLTLESARPSHTSQYLCASTGGRGTTDTQYFGPGTRLTVL.

This chain links TRBV11-2 with TRBJ2-5; 7 nucleotides match TRBD1. The CDR3 spans 16 residues. Germline lookup yields CDR1 SGHAT and CDR2 FQNNGV. Trimming cost V 3 bases and J 6 bases; bases outside gene matches: 13. The CDR3 loop is CASSFVRGRQGKTQYF. The CDR3 coding sequence is TGTGCCAGCAGCTTTGTAAGGGGGCGGCAAGGGAAGACCCAGTACTTC.

This chain uses TRBV5-1 with TRBJ2-5, with TRBD2 matching over 8 bases. J gave up 4 bases and V 4 bases, and 6 bases lay outside the gene matches. This CDR3 is 14 amino acids long. Per the germline V gene, CDR1 is SGHRS and CDR2 is YFSETQ. The CDR3 DNA reads TGCGCCAGCAGCATTGAACGGGGGGGAGAGACCCAGTACTTC. Protein: CASSIERGGETQYF.

V and J are TRBV9 and TRBJ2-5; 7 bases are a match to TRBD1. The CDR3 is 16 residues long. Trimming cost V 0 bases and J 4 bases; bases outside gene matches: 9. Germline CDR1 reads SGDLS; CDR2 reads YYNGEE. CDR3 residues: CASSVGGGSFGETQYF. The CDR3 DNA is TGTGCCAGCAGCGTAGGAGGGGGCTCATTTGGAGAGACCCAGTACTTC.

V usage is TRBV29-1 and J usage is TRBJ1-2, with D unclear. The CDR3 covers 14 residues. V was pared by 5 bases and J by 0 bases, with 13 bases between. The germline V gene encodes CDR1 SQVTM and CDR2 ANQGSEA. The CDR3 DNA is TGCAGCGTTTCCGCCGGGGTTGCTAACTATGGCTACACCTTC. This encodes CSVSAGVANYGYTF.